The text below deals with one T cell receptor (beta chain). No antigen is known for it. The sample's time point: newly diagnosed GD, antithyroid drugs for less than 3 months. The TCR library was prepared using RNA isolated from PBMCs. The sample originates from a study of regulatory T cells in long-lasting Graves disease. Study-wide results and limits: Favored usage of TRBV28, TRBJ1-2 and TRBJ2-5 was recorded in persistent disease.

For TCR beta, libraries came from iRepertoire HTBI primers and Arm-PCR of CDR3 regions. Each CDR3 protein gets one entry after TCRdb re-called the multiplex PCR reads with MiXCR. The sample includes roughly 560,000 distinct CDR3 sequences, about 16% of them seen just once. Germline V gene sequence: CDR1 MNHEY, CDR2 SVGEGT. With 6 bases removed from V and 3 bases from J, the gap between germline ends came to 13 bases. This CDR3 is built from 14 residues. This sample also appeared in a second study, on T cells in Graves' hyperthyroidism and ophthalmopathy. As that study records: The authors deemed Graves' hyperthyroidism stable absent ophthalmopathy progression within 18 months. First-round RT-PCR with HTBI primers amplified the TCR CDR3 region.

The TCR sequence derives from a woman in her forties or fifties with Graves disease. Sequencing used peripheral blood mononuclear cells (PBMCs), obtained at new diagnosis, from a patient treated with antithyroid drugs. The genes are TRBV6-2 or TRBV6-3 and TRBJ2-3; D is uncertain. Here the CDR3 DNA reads TGTGCCAGCAGCCCTAGGCCCCGGACAGATACGCAGTATTTT. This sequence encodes CASSPRPRTDTQYF.